This TCR beta chain was retrieved from a study of T cells after yellow fever vaccination. In this sample, this clonotype turned up a few times. The antigen remains unidentified. In TCRdb, the 5' RACE reads were re-called with MiXCR into one record per CDR3 protein. The sample shows hundreds of thousands of distinct CDR3 sequences, 21% of them seen only once. Study observations and caveats: From the bulk population, abundant clonotypes could contaminate and appear within FACS-sorted repertoires.

Unmatched junction bases numbered 9, after V lost 3 bases and J lost 0 bases. Germline V gene sequence: CDR1 KGHSH, CDR2 LQKENI. The CDR3 consists of 17 residues. The starting material was PBMCs, obtained less than 25 days after the first yellow fever vaccination. This clonotype was obtained from a man aged 18 to 30 who received the YFV17D yellow fever vaccine. The chain joins TRBV18 to TRBJ1-1, with 8 positions matching TRBD1. CDR3 DNA: TGTGCCAGCTCACCCGGACAGGGCGGTTCTATGAACACTGAAGCTTTCTTT. This gives the protein CASSPGQGGSMNTEAFF.